This T cell receptor beta chain was sequenced during a study of blood T cell repertoires in COVID-19. Method: immunoSEQ multiplex PCR; TCRdb's copy keeps in-frame clones and lacks some. The table lists approximately 240,000 clones, 65% to 85% of them singletons. The germline V gene encodes CDR1 MNHNS and CDR2 SASEGT. Trimming pared 2 bases from V and 4 bases from J, leaving 8 bases between. The CDR3 extends over 14 amino acids. The sequenced sample consisted of peripheral blood. The genes are TRBV6-1 and TRBJ1-4; tentative D call: TRBD1 (6 bases). The clonotype originates from a woman aged 40 to 50 with active or convalescent COVID-19. The CDR3 region is CASSERTDNEKLFF. The CDR3 DNA follows: TGTGCCAGCAGTGAACGGACAGATAATGAAAAACTGTTTTTT.